Listed here is a single T cell receptor (beta chain). This entry is derived from a study of control samples from healthy donors and cancer patients. TCRdb's copy holds only in-frame clones and misses some; the assay was immunoSEQ multiplex PCR. The sample lists 100,000 to 150,000 clones; roughly 92% were seen once. Germline V gene data show CDR1 as LNHDA and CDR2 as SQIVND (reference sequence). V shed 3 bases and J shed 0 bases, with 11 bases lying between them. CDR3 length equals 15 residues. The chain uses TRBV19 and TRBJ1-1; D is unresolved. The TCR sequence derives from a man aged 18 to 30 in good health. Sequencing input: blood. DNA of the CDR3: TGTGCCAGTAGTATCGTTCGGGCCATGAACACTGAAGCTTTCTTT. It is translated as CASSIVRAMNTEAFF. Drawing the rest from reference TRBV19 and TRBJ1-1, the complete variable domain is DGGITQSPKYLFRKEGQNVTLSCEQNLNHDAMYWYRQDPGQGLRLIYYSQIVNDFQKGDIAEGYSVSREKKESFPLTVTSAQKNPTAFYLCASSIVRAMNTEAFFGQGTRLTVV.